The 32 T cell receptor beta chains presented below share a single source sample, sequenced in a study of cytomegalovirus exposure and HLA in healthy donors. The study ran its PCR with 60 Vbeta and 13 Jbeta primers. This table comes from immunoSEQ multiplex PCR, and its TCRdb copy is limited to in-frame clones, with some not included. The sample lists about 250,000 clones; just over 70% were seen once. The source material was PBMCs. Receptor source: a female donor in good health and CMV-seronegative.

This clone came up a few times. The CDR3 coding sequence is TGCGCCAGCAGCCAAGACGTAGCGGGCGGGAAAAAAGAGACCCAGTACTTC. Protein product: CASSQDVAGGKKETQYF. The rearrangement uses TRBV4-1 and TRBJ2-5; TRBD2 agrees at 7 bases. The V gene's germline CDR1 is MGHRA and CDR2 YSYEKL. V trimming: 0 bases; J trimming: 3 bases; junction bases outside the gene matches: 10. This CDR3 comprises 17 residues.

The rearrangement joins TRBV7-2 to TRBJ2-1, with 8 bases fitting TRBD1. The CDR3 covers 14 residues. With 5 bases clipped from V and 2 bases from J, the junction kept 2 bases outside the gene matches. Germline V CDR1 and CDR2: SGHTA, FQGNSA. DNA of the CDR3: TGTGCCAGCAGCGCGGACAGGGCCTACAATGAGCAGTTCTTC. It is translated as CASSADRAYNEQFF.

The genes are TRBV28 and TRBJ1-2; D is perhaps TRBD1 (6 bases). The germline gives CDR1 MDHEN, CDR2 SYDVKM. This CDR3 contains 15 residues. Trimming cost V 5 bases and J 2 bases, with 15 bases left between them. CDR3 in DNA: TGTGCCAGCAGTACCGGGACATCTGGGAACTATGGCTACACCTTC. This translates into CASSTGTSGNYGYTF.

The CDR3 nucleotides read TGTGCCAGCAGCTTAGCTTCGGGTTCGGGACAGGGGGATAGAACAAGGCAGTACTTC. Residues: CASSLASGSGQGDRTRQYF. The chain uses TRBV7-8 and TRBJ2-7; 11 bases fit TRBD1. Germline CDR1 reads SGHVS; CDR2 reads FQNEAQ. The CDR3 contains 19 residues. J lost 9 bases, V lost 0 bases, and 19 bases had no gene match.

The chain couples TRBV21-1 to TRBJ1-1; the D call TRBD1 from the table was never checked on the DNA. TRBV21-1 is noted as a pseudogene. The CDR3 runs to 13 residues. CDR3 in amino acids: CASSHTGPWVAFF. The CDR3, as DNA: TGTGCCAGCAGCCATACAGGCCCTTGGGTGGCTTTCTTT.

The CDR3 DNA reads TGTGCCAGCAGCTCAAGGTTTGGGCTAGCAGAAGATACGCAGTATTTT. It translates to CASSSRFGLAEDTQYF. V usage is TRBV7-2 and J usage is TRBJ2-3, with a possible D match to TRBD2 (5 bases). The CDR3 contains 16 residues. Germline CDR1 reads SGHTA; CDR2 reads FQGNSA. V lost 4 bases and J 5 bases, leaving 19 bases between the germline ends.

This clone appeared a few times. This sequence joins TRBV5-4 and TRBJ2-3; 14 bases line up with TRBD2. This CDR3 spans 17 amino acids. V shed 4 bases, J shed 1 base, and the junction held 5 bases outside the gene matches. Germline CDR1 SGHNT, CDR2 YYREEE (reference sequence). The CDR3: CASSARLAGGGTDTQYF. CDR3 DNA sequence: TGTGCCAGCAGCGCACGACTAGCGGGAGGGGGCACAGATACGCAGTATTTT.

The V call is TRBV5-4, the J call TRBJ1-2, with D tentatively TRBD1 (6 bases). Trimming pared 6 bases from V and 4 bases from J, leaving 22 bases between. CDR1 is SGHNT and CDR2 is YYREEE in the germline V gene (reference sequence). The CDR3 is 16 residues long. The CDR3 here is CASNGVNREIGYGYTF. The CDR3 nucleotides are TGTGCCAGCAACGGGGTGAACAGGGAAATCGGCTATGGCTACACCTTC.

This clone came up a few times. This rearrangement joins TRBV28 to TRBJ1-4; D is unclear. CDR1 and CDR2 from the germline V gene are MDHEN and SYDVKM. V lost 4 bases and J lost 14, with 11 bases in between. This CDR3 region has 11 residues. CDR3 bases: TGTGCCAGCAGTTCCACCAGGCTCCTGTTTTTT. Translating gives CASSSTRLLFF.

V and J are TRBV7-9 and TRBJ1-1; a possible D gene is TRBD1 (5 bases). Germline V gene data show CDR1 as SEHNR and CDR2 as FQNEAQ (reference sequence). The germline V and J ends were trimmed by 4 bases and 1 base, with 7 bases remaining between them. The CDR3 totals 13 residues. CDR3 DNA: TGTGCCAGCAGCTACGGACAGAACACTGAAGCTTTCTTT. It translates to CASSYGQNTEAFF.

With respect to this clone: A junction end diverges from the germline sequence, so it may reflect a read error. The J gene is TRBJ1-2, the V gene TRBV7-9; D is ambiguous. The CDR3 has 13 residues. CDR1 and CDR2 from the germline V gene are SEHNR and FQNEAQ (reference sequence). Written as DNA, the CDR3 is TGTTCCAGCAGCCCCGGATCAGGCTATGGCTACACCTTC. Translation gives CSSSPGSGYGYTF. The complete variable domain, with remaining parts taken from reference TRBV7-9 and TRBJ1-2, reads DTGVSQNPRHKITKRGQNVTFRCDPISEHNRLYWYRQTLGQGPEFLTYFQNEAQLEKSRLLSDRFSAERPKGSFSTLEIQRTEQGDSAMYLCSSSPGSGYGYTFGSGTRLTVV.

As for this clone: The same CDR3 arises from other DNA sequences in this sample as well. V and J are TRBV11-2 and TRBJ1-1; D call uncertain. This CDR3 spans 13 amino acids. The germline V gene has CDR1 SGHAT and CDR2 FQNNGV. Trimming removed 2 bases at V and 2 bases at J, with 6 bases between. The CDR3 region has the DNA TGTGCCAGCAGCTTAACGGGAAACACTGAAGCTTTCTTT. Encoded protein: CASSLTGNTEAFF.

V is TRBV5-6 and J is TRBJ2-2; D ambiguous. CDR1 SGHDT and CDR2 YYEEEE come from the germline V gene. This CDR3 is built from 13 residues. V lost 1 base to trimming and J lost 3 bases, with 4 bases between them. For the CDR3, the DNA is TGTGCCAGCAGCTTGACTTACACCGGGGAGCTGTTTTTT. Residues: CASSLTYTGELFF. The full variable domain, completed using reference TRBV5-6 and TRBJ2-2, is DAGVTQSPTHLIKTRGQQVTLRCSPKSGHDTVSWYQQALGQGPQFIFQYYEEEERQRGNFPDRFSGHQFPNYSSELNVNALLLGDSALYLCASSLTYTGELFFGEGSRLTVL.

The chain recombines TRBV19 with TRBJ2-1; no reliable D call. V gave up 1 base and J gave up 4 bases, with 8 bases separating them. The V gene's germline CDR1 is LNHDA and CDR2 SQIVND (reference sequence). CDR3 length equals 14 residues. For the CDR3, the DNA is TGTGCCAGTAGTATAGTAGGAGCGTACAATGAGCAGTTCTTC. Its protein product is CASSIVGAYNEQFF.

The sample holds one count of this clone. The J gene is TRBJ2-3, the V gene TRBV6-4; D gene unclear. The germline gives CDR1 MRHNA, CDR2 SNTAGT. The CDR3 runs to 14 residues. The ends were cut back, 5 bases at V and 0 bases at J, with 9 bases in the middle. This CDR3 reads CASSKETSTDTQYF. The CDR3 nucleotides are TGTGCCAGCAGTAAGGAGACTAGCACAGATACGCAGTATTTT.

The rearrangement joins TRBV28 to TRBJ2-7, with a tentative D call TRBD2 (5 bases). V gave up 11 bases and J gave up 7 bases, with 18 bases separating them. The CDR3 runs to 12 residues. CDR1 and CDR2 (germline): MDHEN, SYDVKM. This CDR3 reads CAAPTNTGEQYF. Written as DNA, the CDR3 is TGTGCCGCCCCCACTAACACGGGGGAGCAGTACTTC.

The CDR3 loop reads CASSLASDSFRDIQYF. The CDR3 nucleotides are TGCGCCAGCAGCTTGGCCTCCGACAGTTTCAGGGACATTCAGTACTTC. This sequence joins TRBV5-1 and TRBJ2-4, with D perhaps TRBD1 (5 bases). The germline CDR1 and CDR2 sequences are SGHRS and YFSETQ. The CDR3 runs to 16 residues. V gave up 0 bases and J gave up 8 bases, with 18 bases separating them.

V gene TRBV27 combines with J gene TRBJ2-3; D may be TRBD1 (6 bases). The CDR3 length is 14 residues. Germline V gives CDR1 MNHEY, CDR2 SMNVEV (reference sequence). With 2 bases removed from V and 0 bases from J, the gap between germline ends came to 6 bases. The CDR3 bases are TGTGCCAGCAGTTTAGGACAGAGCACAGATACGCAGTATTTT. It codes for CASSLGQSTDTQYF.

The chain recombines TRBV7-8 with TRBJ1-1, with D possibly TRBD1 on 5 matching bases. CDR1 and CDR2 (germline): SGHVS, FQNEAQ. Trimming stripped 1 base from V and 4 bases from J, with 16 bases between. CDR3 length: 16 residues. The CDR3 protein is CASSLGGLRFTTEAFF. The CDR3 DNA sequence: TGTGCCAGCAGCTTAGGGGGACTCAGGTTTACCACTGAAGCTTTCTTT.

The V call is TRBV6-4, the J call TRBJ1-2; no clear D gene. The CDR3 contains 13 residues. The V and J ends lost 6 bases and 8 bases respectively, with 16 bases between them. Germline V gives CDR1 MRHNA, CDR2 SNTAGT. The CDR3 loop reads CASSQDPSGGYTF. Written as DNA, the CDR3 is TGTGCCAGCAGCCAGGACCCCAGCGGAGGCTACACCTTC.

This clone was counted only a few times. The chain recombines TRBV6-1 with TRBJ1-2; 11 nucleotides agree with TRBD1. The CDR3 extends over 14 amino acids. CDR1 and CDR2 (germline): MNHNS, SASEGT. Losses at the gene ends were 7 bases for V and 5 bases for J; bases not matched to a gene: 6. The CDR3 sequence: CASTRDRGKYGYTF. In DNA form, the CDR3 reads TGTGCCAGCACCAGGGACAGGGGGAAATATGGCTACACCTTC.

The V gene is TRBV4-1, the J gene TRBJ1-5; 8 bases fit TRBD1. Germline values: CDR1 MGHRA, CDR2 YSYEKL. Trimming cost V 4 bases and J 5 bases; bases outside gene matches: 4. The CDR3 is made up of 14 amino acids. The CDR3 nucleotides are TGCGCCAGCAGCCGACAGGGGACCGATCAGCCCCAGCATTTT. Its translation: CASSRQGTDQPQHF.

This clone appeared once. The chain employs TRBV29-1 and TRBJ1-5; tentative D call: TRBD1 (6 bases). From germline, CDR1 is SQVTM and CDR2 ANQGSEA. V lost 7 bases and J 0 bases, leaving 13 bases between the germline ends. The CDR3 loop spans 14 amino acids. The CDR3, as DNA: TGCAGCGCAACCGGGACAAATAGCAATCAGCCCCAGCATTTT. This translates into CSATGTNSNQPQHF.

V and J are TRBV12-5 and TRBJ2-5; TRBD2 might be the D (7 bases). V was pared by 7 bases and J by 5 bases, with 17 bases between. CDR1 and CDR2 (germline): LGHNT, FRNRAP. This CDR3 comprises 14 residues. The CDR3: CASASGGGPETQYF. Written as DNA, the CDR3 is TGTGCTAGTGCTTCTGGGGGGGGGCCGGAGACCCAGTACTTC. The entire variable domain, with the rest obtained from reference TRBV12-5 and TRBJ2-5, is as follows: DARVTQTPRHKVTEMGQEVTMRCQPILGHNTVFWYRQTMMQGLELLAYFRNRAPLDDSGMPKDRFSAEMPDATLATLKIQPSEPRDSAVYFCASASGGGPETQYFGPGTRLLVL.

CDR3 amino acids: CASSLLGGGETQYF. CDR3 nucleotide sequence: TGTGCCAGCAGCTTGTTGGGTGGAGGCGAGACCCAGTACTTC. This chain joins TRBV5-4 and TRBJ2-5; D perhaps matches TRBD2 (5 bases). CDR1 is SGHNT and CDR2 is YYREEE in the germline V gene (reference sequence). Between the trimmed V and J ends, which lost 1 base and 5 bases, there was a span of 12 bases. CDR3 length: 14 amino acids.

This rearrangement joins TRBV5-1 to TRBJ1-1; 9 nucleotides agree with TRBD1. V shed 4 bases and J 5 bases; nucleotides not matched to a gene: 3. Germline assignment: CDR1 SGHRS and CDR2 YFSETQ. The CDR3 has 13 amino acids. The CDR3 DNA reads as TGCGCCAGCAGCCGGGACAGGGAGACTGAAGCTTTCTTT. Translating gives CASSRDRETEAFF. Filled out from reference TRBV5-1 and TRBJ1-1, the complete variable domain reads KAGVTQTPRYLIKTRGQQVTLSCSPISGHRSVSWYQQTPGQGLQFLFEYFSETQRNKGNFPGRFSGRQFSNSRSEMNVSTLELGDSALYLCASSRDRETEAFFGQGTRLTVV.

The rearrangement joins TRBV2 to TRBJ2-3; TRBD2 agrees at 9 bases. The germline CDR1 and CDR2 sequences are SNHLY and FYNNEI. Trimming removed 5 bases from V and 0 bases from J; junction bases left unmatched: 6. The CDR3 has 16 amino acids. The CDR3 sequence: CASSLAGRDSTDTQYF. The CDR3 DNA reads TGTGCCAGCAGTCTAGCGGGGCGGGATAGCACAGATACGCAGTATTTT.

This chain joins TRBV15 and TRBJ1-4; weak D call: TRBD1 (6 bases). Trimming left V 4 bases short and J 8 bases short, with 23 bases between. CDR1 is LNHNV, CDR2 YYDKDF, per germline (reference sequence). This CDR3 is 17 amino acids long. CDR3 nucleotides: TGTGCCACCAGCATGGGGGCATATTGGGAGGGAGGGGAAAAACTGTTTTTT. Protein sequence: CATSMGAYWEGGEKLFF.

This clone was counted only a few times. The chain is built from TRBV7-8 and TRBJ2-1; D is perhaps TRBD1 (6 bases). This CDR3 is built from 14 residues. Germline CDR1 is SGHVS and CDR2 is FQNEAQ. The V end was cut by 5 bases, the J end by 8 bases, with 16 bases between. CDR3 nucleotide sequence: TGTGCCAGCAGCACTATACAGGGTAGGGATGAGCAGTTCTTC. Translating it yields CASSTIQGRDEQFF.

Only a few counts were recorded for this clone. CDR3 region: CASSPLDGLYGYTF. For the CDR3, the DNA is TGTGCCAGCAGTCCCCTGGACGGACTCTATGGCTACACCTTC. The V call is TRBV27, the J call TRBJ1-2; D is undetermined. The CDR3 loop spans 14 amino acids. Germline CDR1 MNHEY, CDR2 SMNVEV (reference sequence). V lost 5 bases, J lost 4 bases, and 14 bases lay in between.

Concerning this clone: This sample also contains other DNA sequences that code for the same CDR3. V usage is TRBV5-1 and J usage is TRBJ2-7, with 8 bases matching TRBD1. From germline, CDR1 is SGHRS and CDR2 YFSETQ. The CDR3 loop spans 15 amino acids. With 4 bases clipped from V and 0 bases from J, the junction kept 6 bases outside the gene matches. The CDR3 nucleotides are TGCGCCAGCAGCCCTCGACAGGGGAGCTCCTACGAGCAGTACTTC. It specifies CASSPRQGSSYEQYF.

This clone turned up a few times. The genes are TRBV6-5 and TRBJ1-1, with D perhaps matching TRBD1 (5 bases). V lost 7 bases, J lost 7 bases, and 19 bases lay in between. The germline V gene encodes CDR1 MNHEY and CDR2 SVGAGI. CDR3 size: 14 residues. In nucleotides, the CDR3 is TGTGCCAGCACCGAAGTCCAGGGATCGGGTGAAGCTTTCTTT. This encodes CASTEVQGSGEAFF.